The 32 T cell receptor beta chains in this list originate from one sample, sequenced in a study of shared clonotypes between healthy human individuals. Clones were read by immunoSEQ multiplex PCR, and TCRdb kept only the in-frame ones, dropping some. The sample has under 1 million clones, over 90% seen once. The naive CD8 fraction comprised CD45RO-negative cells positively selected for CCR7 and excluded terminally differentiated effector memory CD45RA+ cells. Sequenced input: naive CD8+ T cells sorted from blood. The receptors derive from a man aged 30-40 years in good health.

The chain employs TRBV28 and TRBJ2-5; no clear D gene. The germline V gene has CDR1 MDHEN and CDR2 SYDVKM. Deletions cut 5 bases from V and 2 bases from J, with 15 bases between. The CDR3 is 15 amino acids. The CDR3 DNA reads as TGTGCCAGCAGTCCCTTACTCGGTGGGCAAGAGACCCAGTACTTC. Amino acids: CASSPLLGGQETQYF.

The CDR3 protein is CASSYVGGQPQHF. The CDR3 region has the DNA TGTGCCAGCAGTTACGTGGGTGGTCAGCCCCAGCATTTT. V gene TRBV6-5 combines with J gene TRBJ1-5; D call uncertain. Germline CDR1 is MNHEY and CDR2 is SVGAGI. This CDR3 is 13 amino acids long. V shed 2 bases and J shed 6 bases, with 8 bases lying between them.

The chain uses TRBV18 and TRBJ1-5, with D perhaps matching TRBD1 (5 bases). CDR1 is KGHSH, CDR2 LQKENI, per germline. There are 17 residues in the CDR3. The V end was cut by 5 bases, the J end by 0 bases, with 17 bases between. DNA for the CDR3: TGTGCCAGCTCATCTACCGGGACCGTGTATAGCAATCAGCCCCAGCATTTT. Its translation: CASSSTGTVYSNQPQHF. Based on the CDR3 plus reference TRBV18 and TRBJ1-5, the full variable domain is NAGVMQNPRHLVRRRGQEARLRCSPMKGHSHVYWYRQLPEEGLKFMVYLQKENIIDESGMPKERFSAEFPKEGPSILRIQQVVRGDSAAYFCASSSTGTVYSNQPQHFGDGTRLSIL.

The CDR3 bases are TGTGCCAGCAGTGATTCACAAACTTATCAGCCCCAGCATTTT. As protein: CASSDSQTYQPQHF. V gene TRBV2 combines with J gene TRBJ1-5, with no clear D. The CDR3 has 14 residues. Trimming stripped 3 bases from V and 5 bases from J, with 11 bases between. CDR1 and CDR2 (germline): SNHLY, FYNNEI.

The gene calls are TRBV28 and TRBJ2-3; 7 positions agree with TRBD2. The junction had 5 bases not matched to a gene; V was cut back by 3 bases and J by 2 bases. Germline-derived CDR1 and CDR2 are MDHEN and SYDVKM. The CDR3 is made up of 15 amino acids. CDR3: CASSFLAGTTDTQYF. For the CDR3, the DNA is TGTGCCAGCAGTTTCTTAGCGGGTACCACAGATACGCAGTATTTT.

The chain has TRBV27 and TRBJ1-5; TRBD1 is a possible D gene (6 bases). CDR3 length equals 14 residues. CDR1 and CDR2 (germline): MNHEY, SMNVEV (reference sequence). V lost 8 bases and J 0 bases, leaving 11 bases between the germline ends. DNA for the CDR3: TGTGCCAGCCGGACAGTTTATAGCAATCAGCCCCAGCATTTT. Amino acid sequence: CASRTVYSNQPQHF.

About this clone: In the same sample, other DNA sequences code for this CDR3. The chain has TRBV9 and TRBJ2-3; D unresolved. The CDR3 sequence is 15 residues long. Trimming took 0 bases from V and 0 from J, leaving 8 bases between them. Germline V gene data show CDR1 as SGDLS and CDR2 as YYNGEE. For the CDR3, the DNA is TGTGCCAGCAGCGTAGGCGGAGCTAGCACAGATACGCAGTATTTT. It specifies CASSVGGASTDTQYF.

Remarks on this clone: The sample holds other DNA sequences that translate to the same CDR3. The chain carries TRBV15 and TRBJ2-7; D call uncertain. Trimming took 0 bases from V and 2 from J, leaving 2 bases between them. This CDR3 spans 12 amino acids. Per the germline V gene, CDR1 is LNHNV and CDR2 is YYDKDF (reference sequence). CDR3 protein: CATSRDPYEQYF. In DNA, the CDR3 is TGTGCCACCAGCAGAGATCCCTACGAGCAGTACTTC. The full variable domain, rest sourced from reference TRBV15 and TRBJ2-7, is DAMVIQNPRYQVTQFGKPVTLSCSQTLNHNVMYWYQQKSSQAPKLLFHYYDKDFNNEADTPDNFQSRRPNTSFCFLDIRSPGLGDTAMYLCATSRDPYEQYFGPGTRLTVT.

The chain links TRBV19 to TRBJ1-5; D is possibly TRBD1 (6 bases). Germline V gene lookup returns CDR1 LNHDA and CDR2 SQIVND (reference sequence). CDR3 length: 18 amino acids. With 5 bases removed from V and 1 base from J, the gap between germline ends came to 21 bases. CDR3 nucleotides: TGTGCCAGTAGTGGGGGTAACAGGGCCCGTCGGAGCAATCAGCCCCAGCATTTT. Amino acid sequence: CASSGGNRARRSNQPQHF.

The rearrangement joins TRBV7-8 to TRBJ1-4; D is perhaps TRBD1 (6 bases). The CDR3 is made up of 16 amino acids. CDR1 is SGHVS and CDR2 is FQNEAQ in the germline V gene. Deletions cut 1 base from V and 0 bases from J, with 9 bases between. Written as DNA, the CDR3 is TGTGCCAGCAGCTTAGAAGGGGGTGCAACTAATGAAAAACTGTTTTTT. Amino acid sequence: CASSLEGGATNEKLFF. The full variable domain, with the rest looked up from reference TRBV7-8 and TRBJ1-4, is GAGVSQSPRYKVAKRGQDVALRCDPISGHVSLFWYQQALGQGPEFLTYFQNEAQLDKSGLPSDRFFAERPEGSVSTLKIQRTQQEDSAVYLCASSLEGGATNEKLFFGSGTQLSVL.

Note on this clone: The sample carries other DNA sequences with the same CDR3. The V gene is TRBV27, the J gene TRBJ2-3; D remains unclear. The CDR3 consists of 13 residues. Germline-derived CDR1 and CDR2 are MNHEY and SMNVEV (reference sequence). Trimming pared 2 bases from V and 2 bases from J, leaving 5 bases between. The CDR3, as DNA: TGTGCCAGCAGTTTAGTCAACACAGATACGCAGTATTTT. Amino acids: CASSLVNTDTQYF.

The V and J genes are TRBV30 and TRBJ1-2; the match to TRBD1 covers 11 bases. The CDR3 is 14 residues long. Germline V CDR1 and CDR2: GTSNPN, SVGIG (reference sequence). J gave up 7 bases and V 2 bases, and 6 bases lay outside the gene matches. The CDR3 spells CAWSWTGGSGGYTF. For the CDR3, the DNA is TGTGCCTGGAGTTGGACAGGGGGCTCAGGTGGCTACACCTTC.

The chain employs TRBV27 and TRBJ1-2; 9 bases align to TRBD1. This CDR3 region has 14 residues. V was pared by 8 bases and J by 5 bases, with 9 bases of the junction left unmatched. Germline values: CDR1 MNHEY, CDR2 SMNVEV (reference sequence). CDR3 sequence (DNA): TGTGCCAGCGGCCCTGGGACAGGGTGGTATGGCTACACCTTC. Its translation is CASGPGTGWYGYTF.

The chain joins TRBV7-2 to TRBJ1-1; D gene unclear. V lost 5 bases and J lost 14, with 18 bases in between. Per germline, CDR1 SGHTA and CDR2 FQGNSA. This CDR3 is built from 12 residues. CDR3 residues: CASSPGGGGRFF. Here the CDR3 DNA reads TGTGCCAGCAGCCCGGGAGGTGGCGGTAGGTTCTTT.

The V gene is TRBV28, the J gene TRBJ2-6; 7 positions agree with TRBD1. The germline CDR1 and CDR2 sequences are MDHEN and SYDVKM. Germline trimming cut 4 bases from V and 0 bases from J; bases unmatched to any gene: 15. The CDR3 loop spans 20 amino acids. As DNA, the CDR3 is TGTGCCAGCAGTTCTACCCTTGGGACAGTCACCTTCTCTGGGGCCAACGTCCTGACTTTC. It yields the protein CASSSTLGTVTFSGANVLTF.

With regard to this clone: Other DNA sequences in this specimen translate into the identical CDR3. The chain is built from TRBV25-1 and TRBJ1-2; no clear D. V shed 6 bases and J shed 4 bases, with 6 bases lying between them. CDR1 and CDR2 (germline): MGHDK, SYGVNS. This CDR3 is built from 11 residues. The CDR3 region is CASSPGYGYTF. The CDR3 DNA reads TGTGCCAGCAGCCCGGGCTATGGCTACACCTTC.

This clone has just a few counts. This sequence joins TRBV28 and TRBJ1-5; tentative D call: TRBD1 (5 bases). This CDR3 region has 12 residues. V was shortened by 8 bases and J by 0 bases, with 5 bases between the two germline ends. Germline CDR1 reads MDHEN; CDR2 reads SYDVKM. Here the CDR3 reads CASQGSNQPQHF. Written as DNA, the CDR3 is TGTGCCAGCCAGGGTAGCAATCAGCCCCAGCATTTT.

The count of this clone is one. The CDR3 loop reads CASSHRDVDEQFF. The CDR3 DNA follows: TGCGCCAGCAGCCATCGGGATGTGGATGAGCAGTTCTTC. V is TRBV4-1 and J is TRBJ2-1, with D tentatively TRBD2 (5 bases). V was trimmed by 3 bases and J by 8 bases, leaving 11 bases between them. Germline CDR1 and CDR2: MGHRA and YSYEKL. The CDR3 spans 13 residues.

This CDR3 is CASSSGTGGTDTQYF. Here the CDR3 DNA reads TGTGCCAGCAGCTCAGGAACAGGGGGCACAGATACGCAGTATTTT. The rearrangement links TRBV9 to TRBJ2-3, with 7 bases that match TRBD1. Germline assignment: CDR1 SGDLS and CDR2 YYNGEE. The CDR3 has 15 residues. J lost 1 base, V lost 4 bases, and 6 bases had no gene match.

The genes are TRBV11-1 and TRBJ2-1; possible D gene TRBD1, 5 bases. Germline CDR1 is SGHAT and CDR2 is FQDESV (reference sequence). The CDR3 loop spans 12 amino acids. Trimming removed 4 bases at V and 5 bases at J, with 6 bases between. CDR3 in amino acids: CASSSQDNEQFF. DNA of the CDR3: TGTGCCAGCAGCTCACAGGACAATGAGCAGTTCTTC.

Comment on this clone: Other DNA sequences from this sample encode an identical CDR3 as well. CDR3 residues: CAWSVLNTGELFF. In nucleotides, the CDR3 is TGTGCCTGGAGTGTACTCAACACCGGGGAGCTGTTTTTT. The V and J genes are TRBV30 and TRBJ2-2, with D uncertain. This CDR3 is built from 13 residues. V was shortened by 0 bases and J by 2 bases, with 4 bases between the two germline ends. Germline V lookup: CDR1 GTSNPN, CDR2 SVGIG (reference sequence).

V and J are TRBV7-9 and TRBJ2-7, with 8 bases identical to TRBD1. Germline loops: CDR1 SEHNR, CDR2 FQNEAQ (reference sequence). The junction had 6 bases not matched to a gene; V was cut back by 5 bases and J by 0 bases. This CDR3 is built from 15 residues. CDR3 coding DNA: TGTGCCAGCAGCGGCAAGGGACAGGCCTCCTACGAGCAGTACTTC. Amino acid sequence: CASSGKGQASYEQYF.

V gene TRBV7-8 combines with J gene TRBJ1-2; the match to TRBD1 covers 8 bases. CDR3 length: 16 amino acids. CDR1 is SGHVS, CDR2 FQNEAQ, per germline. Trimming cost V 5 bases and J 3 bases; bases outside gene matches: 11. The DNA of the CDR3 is TGTGCCAGCAGCCGTGGGACAGGCGAGCCCGACTATGGCTACACCTTC. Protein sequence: CASSRGTGEPDYGYTF.

The CDR3 is CASSSGQGGDPQHF. CDR3 in DNA: TGTGCCAGCAGTTCCGGACAGGGAGGTGATCCCCAGCATTTT. The gene calls are TRBV28 and TRBJ1-5, with 8 nucleotides matching TRBD1. CDR3 length: 14 residues. CDR1 is MDHEN and CDR2 is SYDVKM in the germline V gene. V shed 4 bases and J 10 bases; nucleotides not matched to a gene: 9.

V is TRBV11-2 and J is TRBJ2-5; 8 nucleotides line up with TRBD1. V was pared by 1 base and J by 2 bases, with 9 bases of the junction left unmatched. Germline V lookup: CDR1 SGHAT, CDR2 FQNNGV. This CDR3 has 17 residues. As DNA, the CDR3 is TGTGCCAGCAGCTTAGTATCGGGACAGGTATCTCAAGAGACCCAGTACTTC. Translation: CASSLVSGQVSQETQYF.

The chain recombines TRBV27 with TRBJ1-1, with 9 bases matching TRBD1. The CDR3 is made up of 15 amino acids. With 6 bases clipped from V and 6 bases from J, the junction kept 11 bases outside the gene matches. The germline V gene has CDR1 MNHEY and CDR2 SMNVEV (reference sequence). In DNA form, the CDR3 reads TGTGCCAGCAGGGGGAACAGGGGGCGTTTATCTGAAGCTTTCTTT. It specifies CASRGNRGRLSEAFF.

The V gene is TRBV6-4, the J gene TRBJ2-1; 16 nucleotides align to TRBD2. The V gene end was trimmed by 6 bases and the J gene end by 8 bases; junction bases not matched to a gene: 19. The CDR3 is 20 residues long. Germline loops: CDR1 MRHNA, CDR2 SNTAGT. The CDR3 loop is CASRESSGTSGRGLMDEQFF. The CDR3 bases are TGTGCCAGCAGAGAATCATCCGGGACTAGCGGGAGGGGGCTAATGGATGAGCAGTTCTTC.

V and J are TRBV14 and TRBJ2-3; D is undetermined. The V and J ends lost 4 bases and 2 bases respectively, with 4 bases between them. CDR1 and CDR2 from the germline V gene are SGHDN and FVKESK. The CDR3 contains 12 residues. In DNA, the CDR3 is TGTGCCAGCAGCCTTCTCACAGATACGCAGTATTTT. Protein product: CASSLLTDTQYF.

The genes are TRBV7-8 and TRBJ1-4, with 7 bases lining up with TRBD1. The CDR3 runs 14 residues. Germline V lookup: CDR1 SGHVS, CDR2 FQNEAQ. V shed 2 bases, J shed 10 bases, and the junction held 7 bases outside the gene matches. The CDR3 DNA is TGTGCCAGCAGCTTAATGGGACAGACCGGAAAACTGTTTTTT. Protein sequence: CASSLMGQTGKLFF.

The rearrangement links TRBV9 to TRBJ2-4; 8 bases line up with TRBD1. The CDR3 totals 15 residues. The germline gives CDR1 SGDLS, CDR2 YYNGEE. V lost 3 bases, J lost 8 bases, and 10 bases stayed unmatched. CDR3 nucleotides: TGTGCCAGCAGCGGATACCGACAGGGGCTACACATTCAGTACTTC. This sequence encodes CASSGYRQGLHIQYF.

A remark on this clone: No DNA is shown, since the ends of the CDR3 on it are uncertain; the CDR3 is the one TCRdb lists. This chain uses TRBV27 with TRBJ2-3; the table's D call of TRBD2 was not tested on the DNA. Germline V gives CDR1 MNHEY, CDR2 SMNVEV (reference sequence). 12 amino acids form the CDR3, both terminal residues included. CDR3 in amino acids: CASSSSGDTQYF.

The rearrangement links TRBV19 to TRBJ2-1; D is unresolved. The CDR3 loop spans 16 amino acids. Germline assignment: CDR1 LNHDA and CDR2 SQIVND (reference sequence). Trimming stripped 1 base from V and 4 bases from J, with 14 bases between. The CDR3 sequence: CASSIGPPDGYNEQFF. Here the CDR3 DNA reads TGTGCCAGTAGTATAGGGCCCCCTGATGGATACAATGAGCAGTTCTTC.